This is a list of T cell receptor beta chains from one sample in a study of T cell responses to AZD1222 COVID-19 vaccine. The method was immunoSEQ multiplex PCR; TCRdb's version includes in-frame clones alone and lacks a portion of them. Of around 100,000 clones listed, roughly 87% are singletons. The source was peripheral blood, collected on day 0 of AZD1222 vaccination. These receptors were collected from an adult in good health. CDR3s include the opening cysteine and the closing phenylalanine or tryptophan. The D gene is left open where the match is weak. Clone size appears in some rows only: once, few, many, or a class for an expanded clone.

CDR3nt: TGTGCCAGCAGCCTCGGAAGAGAGACCCAGTACTTC
CDR3aa: CASSLGRETQYF
v_gene: TRBV6-2/TRBV6-3
j_gene: TRBJ2-5
d_gene: .
abundance: .

CDR3nt: TGTGCCAGCAGCCAGGGACTAGCGGAGTCCTACAATGAGCAGTTCTTC
CDR3aa: CASSQGLAESYNEQFF
v_gene: TRBV3-1/TRBV3-2
j_gene: TRBJ2-1
d_gene: TRBD2
abundance: .

CDR3nt: TGTGCCAGCAGCTTCCTCCCCCACGAGCAGTACTTC
CDR3aa: CASSFLPHEQYF
v_gene: TRBV7-3
j_gene: TRBJ2-7
d_gene: .
abundance: few

CDR3nt: TGTGCCAGCAGTCACGGGACGGAGTTGACACCCCTCCACTTT
CDR3aa: CASSHGTELTPLHF
v_gene: TRBV6-5
j_gene: TRBJ1-6
d_gene: .
abundance: .

CDR3nt: TGTGCCAGTGGGACGGTGCTGTGGGAATCTAACACCGGGGAGCTGTTTTTT
CDR3aa: CASGTVLWESNTGELFF
v_gene: TRBV19
j_gene: TRBJ2-2
d_gene: .
abundance: .

CDR3nt: TGTGCCAGCAGCCCAAGATCGAAGGGGTCGATTGAAGCTTTCTTT
CDR3aa: CASSPRSKGSIEAFF
v_gene: TRBV14
j_gene: TRBJ1-1
d_gene: .
abundance: .

CDR3nt: TGCGCCAGCAGCCCGCAGGGGGGACATCAGCCCCAGCATTTT
CDR3aa: CASSPQGGHQPQHF
v_gene: TRBV5-1
j_gene: TRBJ1-5
d_gene: TRBD1
abundance: once

CDR3nt: TGTGCCAGCAGTTTGGGGCAGGGGCCCACCTACGAGCAGTACTTC
CDR3aa: CASSLGQGPTYEQYF
v_gene: TRBV27
j_gene: TRBJ2-7
d_gene: .
abundance: few

CDR3nt: TGTGCCAGCAGCTATTCCGGGACAGGTGGGACCGGGGAGCTGTTTTTT
CDR3aa: CASSYSGTGGTGELFF
v_gene: TRBV11-1
j_gene: TRBJ2-2
d_gene: TRBD1
abundance: .

CDR3nt: TGTGCCAGCAGTCCACAGGGGGCTAGGCATGAAAAACTGTTTTTT
CDR3aa: CASSPQGARHEKLFF
v_gene: TRBV28
j_gene: TRBJ1-4
d_gene: TRBD1
abundance: .

CDR3nt: TGTGCCTGGAGTAGGCAGGAGAATCAGCCCCAGCATTTT
CDR3aa: CAWSRQENQPQHF
v_gene: TRBV30
j_gene: TRBJ1-5
d_gene: .
abundance: .

CDR3nt: TGTGCCAGCAGCCCAATGGGTGCCACTGAAGCTTTCTTT
CDR3aa: CASSPMGATEAFF
v_gene: TRBV13
j_gene: TRBJ1-1
d_gene: .
abundance: .

CDR3nt: TGCGCCAGCAGCTTGGAAGGGTCTTCCTCCCGATATAAACAGCAGTTCTTC
CDR3aa: CASSLEGSSSRYKQQFF
v_gene: TRBV5-1
j_gene: TRBJ2-1
d_gene: .
abundance: once

CDR3nt: TGTGCCAGCAGCGCGGACTGGAACACTGAAGCTTTCTTT
CDR3aa: CASSADWNTEAFF
v_gene: TRBV5-6
j_gene: TRBJ1-1
d_gene: .
abundance: few

CDR3nt: TGTGCCAGCTCACCTGGAGACAGGGGGCTTGAGCAGTACTTC
CDR3aa: CASSPGDRGLEQYF
v_gene: TRBV18
j_gene: TRBJ2-7
d_gene: TRBD1
abundance: .

CDR3nt: TGCGCCAGCAGTCAACGAGAGCGTAAGGATACGCAGTATTTT
CDR3aa: CASSQRERKDTQYF
v_gene: TRBV5-1
j_gene: TRBJ2-3
d_gene: .
abundance: .

CDR3nt: TGTGCCATCAGTGACCGGCAGGGCAACACCGGGGAGCTGTTTTTT
CDR3aa: CAISDRQGNTGELFF
v_gene: TRBV10-3
j_gene: TRBJ2-2
d_gene: .
abundance: .

CDR3nt: TGTGCCAGTAAATCAACCGGGACCGTGGATACGCAGTATTTT
CDR3aa: CASKSTGTVDTQYF
v_gene: TRBV19
j_gene: TRBJ2-3
d_gene: .
abundance: .

CDR3nt: TGTGCCACCAGCAGAGTAGACTCCTACGAGCAGTACTTC
CDR3aa: CATSRVDSYEQYF
v_gene: TRBV15
j_gene: TRBJ2-7
d_gene: .
abundance: .

CDR3nt: TGTGCCAGCAGCGGACAGGGAGATTATGGCTACACCTTC
CDR3aa: CASSGQGDYGYTF
v_gene: TRBV7-9
j_gene: TRBJ1-2
d_gene: TRBD1
abundance: once

CDR3nt: TGTGCCAGCTCACCTACTGGGGCCAACGTCCTGACTTTC
CDR3aa: CASSPTGANVLTF
v_gene: TRBV18
j_gene: TRBJ2-6
d_gene: .
abundance: once

CDR3nt: TGTGCCAGTAGTATTTATCAGGACCGCTCTGGAAACACCATATATTTT
CDR3aa: CASSIYQDRSGNTIYF
v_gene: TRBV19
j_gene: TRBJ1-3
d_gene: .
abundance: .

CDR3nt: TGTGCCAGCAGCCGGACCGATAGGGTCACAGATACGCAGTATTTT
CDR3aa: CASSRTDRVTDTQYF
v_gene: TRBV5-6
j_gene: TRBJ2-3
d_gene: .
abundance: .

CDR3nt: TGTGCCAGCAGTTTAATTTCCACAGATACGCAGTATTTT
CDR3aa: CASSLISTDTQYF
v_gene: TRBV12-3/TRBV12-4
j_gene: TRBJ2-3
d_gene: .
abundance: .

CDR3nt: TGTGCCAGCAGCTATCCGGGACTAGCGGCCTACGAGCAGTACTTC
CDR3aa: CASSYPGLAAYEQYF
v_gene: TRBV7-9
j_gene: TRBJ2-7
d_gene: TRBD2
abundance: .

CDR3nt: TGTGCCAGCAGTTTAGGGCTAGCGCAGGAGCAGTACTTC
CDR3aa: CASSLGLAQEQYF
v_gene: TRBV27
j_gene: TRBJ2-7
d_gene: .
abundance: .

CDR3nt: TGTGCCAGCAGCTCTTTGACTAGCGGGAGAGACTACGAGCAGTACTTC
CDR3aa: CASSSLTSGRDYEQYF
v_gene: TRBV7-6
j_gene: TRBJ2-7
d_gene: TRBD2
abundance: .

CDR3nt: TGCGCCAGCAGCTTCCCGGGAGGGCGGAATGAGCAGTTCTTC
CDR3aa: CASSFPGGRNEQFF
v_gene: TRBV4-1
j_gene: TRBJ2-1
d_gene: TRBD2
abundance: .

CDR3nt: TGTGCCAGCACCCCTGACAGGGGCTATGGCTACACCTTC
CDR3aa: CASTPDRGYGYTF
v_gene: TRBV2
j_gene: TRBJ1-2
d_gene: TRBD1
abundance: .

CDR3nt: TGCGCCAGCAGCCCTCTGGGGGCAGGTACAGATACGCAGTATTTT
CDR3aa: CASSPLGAGTDTQYF
v_gene: TRBV5-1
j_gene: TRBJ2-3
d_gene: .
abundance: .

CDR3nt: TGTGCCACCAGCAGAGATCAAGGGGTCGAGCAGTACTTC
CDR3aa: CATSRDQGVEQYF
v_gene: TRBV15
j_gene: TRBJ2-7
d_gene: .
abundance: .

CDR3nt: TGTGCCAGCAGTTTCACAGGGGCCTACGAGCAGTACTTC
CDR3aa: CASSFTGAYEQYF
v_gene: TRBV12-3/TRBV12-4
j_gene: TRBJ2-7
d_gene: TRBD1
abundance: .

CDR3nt: TGTGCCAGCAGGCTAGCGGGAGCTAACAATGAGCAGTTCTTC
CDR3aa: CASRLAGANNEQFF
v_gene: TRBV27
j_gene: TRBJ2-1
d_gene: TRBD2
abundance: .

CDR3nt: TGTGCCAGTGCTCGGGACAGGGTCAATCAGCCCCAGCATTTT
CDR3aa: CASARDRVNQPQHF
v_gene: TRBV19
j_gene: TRBJ1-5
d_gene: TRBD1
abundance: once

CDR3nt: TGCGCCAGCACGGGTACGACAGGTGTCGCCTCGGGTGGCTACACCTTC
CDR3aa: CASTGTTGVASGGYTF
v_gene: TRBV5-1
j_gene: TRBJ1-2
d_gene: .
abundance: .

CDR3nt: TGTGCCAGCAGTAGGACTAGCGGGAGTAACGAGCAGTACTTC
CDR3aa: CASSRTSGSNEQYF
v_gene: TRBV6-5
j_gene: TRBJ2-7
d_gene: TRBD2
abundance: .

CDR3nt: TGTGCCAGCAGCTTAGTAGGGGACGGCCGTGTGGGCTACACCTTC
CDR3aa: CASSLVGDGRVGYTF
v_gene: TRBV11-3
j_gene: TRBJ1-2
d_gene: .
abundance: .

CDR3nt: TGCGCCAGCAGCCGGAGCAATCCCCCTTACACTGAAGCTTTCTTT
CDR3aa: CASSRSNPPYTEAFF
v_gene: TRBV5-1
j_gene: TRBJ1-1
d_gene: .
abundance: .

CDR3nt: TGCAGCGTGGGAGGGGGACTCTCGAGGGAAGCTTTCTTT
CDR3aa: CSVGGGLSREAFF
v_gene: TRBV29-1
j_gene: TRBJ1-1
d_gene: .
abundance: .

CDR3nt: TGTGCCACCAGCAGAGGGGTAGCAGGAATCTCCTACGAGCAGTACTTC
CDR3aa: CATSRGVAGISYEQYF
v_gene: TRBV15
j_gene: TRBJ2-7
d_gene: .
abundance: .